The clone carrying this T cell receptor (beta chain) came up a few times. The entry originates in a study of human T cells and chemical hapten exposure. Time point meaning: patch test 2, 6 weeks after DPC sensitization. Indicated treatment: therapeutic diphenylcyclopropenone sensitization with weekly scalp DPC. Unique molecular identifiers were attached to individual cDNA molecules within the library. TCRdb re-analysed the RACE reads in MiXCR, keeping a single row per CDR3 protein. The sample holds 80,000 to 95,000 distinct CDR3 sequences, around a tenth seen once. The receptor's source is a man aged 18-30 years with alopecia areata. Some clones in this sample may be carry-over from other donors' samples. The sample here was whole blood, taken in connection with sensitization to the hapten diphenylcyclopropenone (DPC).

The CDR3 DNA follows: TGTGCCAGCCGGCGGGACTATAATTCACCCCTCCACTTT. Protein sequence: CASRRDYNSPLHF. This chain links TRBV13 with TRBJ1-6; unclear D gene. This CDR3 comprises 13 residues. Germline-derived CDR1 and CDR2 are PRHDT and FYEKMQ (reference sequence). V lost 8 bases to trimming and J lost 3 bases, with 8 bases between them.